This T cell receptor (beta chain) came from a study of shared clonotypes between healthy human individuals. The wider study: Each donor had three CD4 naive, three CD4 memory, two CD8 naive and one CD8 memory plate. Study-wide findings and caveats: It was only blood that was sampled, and tissue repertoires likely differ.

Here immunoSEQ multiplex PCR was the method, and the copy in TCRdb shows in-frame clones only, minus some. The data contain roughly 2.6 million clones, around nine tenths of them singletons. This clone occurred once. What it recognizes is unknown. The receptor comes from a man aged 18 to 29 in good health. Sequenced material: naive CD4+ T cells sorted from blood. The subset was: CD45RA+ positively selected.

The CDR3 DNA reads TGTGCCAGTAGTATAGGGACAGGGGGAGTCAGCAATCAGCCCCAGCATTTT. Its translation is CASSIGTGGVSNQPQHF. The gene calls are TRBV19 and TRBJ1-5; 10 bases align to TRBD1. This CDR3 is built from 17 residues. J gave up 1 base and V 1 base, and 4 bases lay outside the gene matches. Germline CDR1 and CDR2: LNHDA and SQIVND (reference sequence).